A single sample is the source of the 7 T cell receptor beta chains below, sequenced in a study of graft-versus-host responses after intestinal transplantation. These receptors' antigens are unknown. Profiled with immunoSEQ multiplex PCR; TCRdb holds only in-frame clones, not every one. The sample yields about 59,000 clones, almost 95% seen once. Sequencing was performed on unstimulated CD4+ T cells sorted from spleen or lymph node cells, taken before transplant. All receptors derive from a human donor who was the organ donor for an intestinal transplant.

The chain carries TRBV6-6 and TRBJ2-5, with 7 positions matching TRBD1. With 10 bases clipped from V and 1 base from J, the junction kept 3 bases outside the gene matches. This CDR3 has 12 residues. Germline CDR1 and CDR2: MNHNY and SVGAGI (reference sequence). This CDR3 reads CATGTVQETQYF. CDR3 nucleotides: TGTGCCACTGGGACAGTCCAAGAGACCCAGTACTTC.

As for this clone: One end of the junction fails to match germline, which may point to a read error. This chain uses TRBV13 with TRBJ2-3; 10 bases align to TRBD2. Germline V gene lookup returns CDR1 PRHDT and CDR2 FYEKMQ (reference sequence). This CDR3 is 15 amino acids long. The CDR3 spells CASSQLAGLTDAQYF. CDR3 coding DNA: TGTGCCAGCAGCCAACTAGCGGGGCTCACAGATGCGCAGTATTTT.

V usage is TRBV10-3 and J usage is TRBJ2-2, with 8 bases aligning to TRBD1. The CDR3 loop spans 15 amino acids. Germline V gene sequence: CDR1 ENHRY, CDR2 SYGVKD. After removal of 3 bases from V and 4 bases from J, the junction contained 4 bases not matched to a gene. The DNA of the CDR3 is TGTGCCATCAGTGACAGGGGGCCGAGCACCGGGGAGCTGTTTTTT. Translated, it gives CAISDRGPSTGELFF.

The chain carries TRBV6-1 and TRBJ2-7, with D unresolved. Looked up from germline, CDR1 is MNHNS and CDR2 is SASEGT. The CDR3 is 12 amino acids. With 7 bases removed from V and 2 bases from J, the gap between germline ends came to 9 bases. DNA of the CDR3: TGTGCCAGCACCAGGATCCCCTACGAGCAGTACTTC. Residues: CASTRIPYEQYF.

V and J are TRBV6-5 and TRBJ2-5; the D is unclear. CDR1 MNHEY and CDR2 SVGAGI come from the germline V gene. The germline V and J ends were trimmed by 5 bases and 5 bases, with 12 bases remaining between them. The CDR3 is 13 residues long. The CDR3: CASSQRLWETQYF. The DNA for the CDR3 is TGTGCCAGCAGTCAAAGACTCTGGGAGACCCAGTACTTC.

The genes are TRBV4-1 and TRBJ2-5; no firm D call. The germline V gene encodes CDR1 MGHRA and CDR2 YSYEKL. CDR3 size: 15 residues. V lost 0 bases to trimming and J lost 3 bases, with 11 bases between them. The CDR3: CASSQDGETKETQYF. The DNA of the CDR3 is TGCGCCAGCAGCCAAGATGGAGAGACGAAAGAGACCCAGTACTTC.

The chain uses TRBV18 and TRBJ2-3, with 11 bases that match TRBD2. This CDR3 spans 16 amino acids. The germline V gene has CDR1 KGHSH and CDR2 LQKENI. The V segment lost 2 bases and the J segment 2 bases; nucleotides outside the gene matches: 3. The CDR3 protein is CASSPKTSGATDTQYF. The DNA for the CDR3 is TGTGCCAGCTCACCAAAGACTAGCGGGGCCACAGATACGCAGTATTTT.